This paragraph covers one T cell receptor (beta chain) sequence. Produced via immunoSEQ multiplex PCR; TCRdb's table is partial and in-frame only. The table includes about 70,000 clones, around nine tenths detected once. The data derive from a study of T cell changes during pregnancy in multiple sclerosis. CDR3 length: 15 amino acids. The germline V and J ends were trimmed by 1 base and 5 bases, with 11 bases remaining between them. Germline V gene data show CDR1 as LGHNA and CDR2 as YSLEER. The receptor's source is a female donor in good health, enrolled as a control in a pregnancy study. The genes are TRBV4-3 and TRBJ2-2, with D unclear. The sample here was peripheral blood, taken in the third trimester of pregnancy. The CDR3 DNA sequence: TGCGCCAGCAGCCAAGGGAGAAGAGGTACCGGGGAGCTGTTTTTT. This encodes CASSQGRRGTGELFF.